This T cell receptor beta chain stems from a study of shared clonotypes between healthy human individuals. Germline-derived CDR1 and CDR2 are SNHLY and FYNNEI. The CDR3 has 13 residues. The V gene lost 6 bases and the J gene lost 1 base, with 9 bases spanning the gap. Assay used: immunoSEQ multiplex PCR; TCRdb lists only in-frame clones, some missing. The sample includes approximately 1,500,000 clones, 95% to 99% seen only once; the top ten take about 0.45%. Sample: naive CD4+ T cells sorted from blood. Subset specified: CD45RA+ positively selected. This chain connects TRBV2 to TRBJ1-1; unclear D gene. This sequence was found in a man between 25 and 39 years old in good health. CDR3 amino acids: CASRGFGNTEAFF. The CDR3 region has the DNA TGTGCCAGCAGGGGGTTTGGGAACACTGAAGCTTTCTTT.